A single sample gave rise to the 4 T cell receptor beta chains below, sequenced in a study of early stage breast cancer tumors. The table came from immunoSEQ multiplex PCR; TCRdb's copy has only in-frame clones and leaves some out. Of under 4,500 clones in the sample, about 70% are singletons; the top ten hold 18%. The sample was breast tumor tissue. These receptors were collected from a person in their 40s with breast cancer.

This clone was observed once. J is TRBJ2-1 and V is TRBV7-2; 8 bases align to TRBD1. This CDR3 region has 14 residues. After removal of 5 bases from V and 7 bases from J, the junction contained 7 bases not matched to a gene. Germline V gene sequence: CDR1 SGHTA, CDR2 FQGNSA. CDR3: CASSEGTGLNEQFF. The CDR3 DNA reads as TGTGCCAGCAGCGAGGGGACAGGTCTGAATGAGCAGTTCTTC.

The V call is TRBV27, the J call TRBJ2-7; D assignment may be TRBD1 or TRBD2 (5 bases each). Germline-derived CDR1 and CDR2 are MNHEY and SMNVEV (reference sequence). The CDR3 sequence is 15 residues long. The ends were cut back, 1 base at V and 4 bases at J, with 14 bases in the middle. CDR3 protein: CASSLWGTPGYEQYF. The CDR3 bases are TGTGCCAGCAGTTTATGGGGGACCCCGGGTTACGAGCAGTACTTC.

The rearrangement joins TRBV4-3 to TRBJ2-7; D may correspond to TRBD1 or TRBD2 (5 bases each). Germline V gene sequence: CDR1 LGHNA, CDR2 YSLEER. V lost 1 base, J lost 3 bases, and 13 bases lay in between. The CDR3 sequence is 15 residues long. The CDR3 loop is CASSQVGTAVYEQYF. As DNA, the CDR3 is TGCGCCAGCAGCCAAGTAGGGACGGCCGTCTACGAGCAGTACTTC.

This clone has only a few counts. The chain links TRBV5-4 to TRBJ1-2, with 12 bases fitting TRBD1. V was clipped by 4 bases and J by 7 bases; unmatched bases: 5. There are 14 residues in the CDR3. Germline V gives CDR1 SGHNT, CDR2 YYREEE (reference sequence). As DNA, the CDR3 is TGTGCCAGCAGCGCCCGGGACAGGGGGCCTGGCTACACCTTC. Its protein product is CASSARDRGPGYTF.